This TCR beta chain was profiled in a study of blood T cell repertoires in COVID-19. Overall study: Collection of acute and convalescent COVID-19 samples took place in the United States, Italy and Spain.

Germline CDR1 is SGHAT and CDR2 is FQNNGV. There are 15 residues in the CDR3. J lost 3 bases, V lost 6 bases, and 9 bases had no gene match. The data were produced by immunoSEQ multiplex PCR, yet TCRdb's version contains in-frame clones alone and is incomplete. Here the sample spans 100,000 or so clones, 70% to 80% being singletons. The V gene is TRBV11-2, the J gene TRBJ2-7, with 9 positions matching TRBD1. Sequencing was done on a sample of peripheral blood. The sequence came from a woman aged 65 to 85 with acute or convalescent COVID-19. The CDR3, as DNA: TGTGCCAGCAGAAAGTCCGGGACAGGGCGCTACGAGCAGTACTTC. This gives the protein CASRKSGTGRYEQYF.